The next 14 T cell receptor beta chains were all read from a single sample in a study of Ad26.COV2.S vaccination and SARS-CoV-2 variants. Regarding treatment: around 19 received Ad26.COV2.S at low or high dose, single or two shots; about five received placebo; per-sample allocation not given. The samples date from day 63 after the first vaccine or placebo injection. Clones were sequenced by immunoSEQ multiplex PCR, and TCRdb holds only the in-frame ones, with some missing. The table records 350,000 to 500,000 clones, roughly 90% of them present only once. Sequencing was performed on peripheral blood, taken in a trial of Ad26.COV2.S vaccine versus placebo. These receptors originate from a person between 18 and 60 years old who received the Ad26.COV2.S COVID-19 vaccine or a placebo.

The chain uses TRBV27 and TRBJ1-6; a weak D match, TRBD1 (6 bases). Germline-derived CDR1 and CDR2 are MNHEY and SMNVEV (reference sequence). V lost 4 bases and J 4 bases, leaving 14 bases between the germline ends. CDR3 length: 16 amino acids. The CDR3: CASSSLGTQYNSPLHF. Written as DNA, the CDR3 is TGTGCCAGCAGTTCACTCGGGACACAATATAATTCACCCCTCCACTTT.

The V and J genes are TRBV7-2 and TRBJ2-1; no clear D gene. Germline CDR1 reads SGHTA; CDR2 reads FQGNSA. The CDR3 is 13 residues long. The V end was cut by 4 bases, the J end by 7 bases, with 11 bases between. CDR3 nucleotides: TGTGCCAGCAGCTCCTCCCAACTTAATGAGCAGTTCTTC. This encodes CASSSSQLNEQFF.

This clone occurred once. The chain recombines TRBV4-3 with TRBJ2-3; 8 positions match TRBD2. The CDR3 covers 21 residues. V lost 3 bases and J lost 3; bases outside the gene matches: 23. In germline, CDR1 is LGHNA, CDR2 YSLEER. The CDR3, as DNA: TGCGCCAGCAGCCAGGAACCCCCCAAGCGGAAACCGGGAGGGTGGACAGATACGCAGTATTTT. This encodes CASSQEPPKRKPGGWTDTQYF.

This chain joins TRBV5-6 and TRBJ2-2; tentative D call: TRBD1 (6 bases). The germline gives CDR1 SGHDT, CDR2 YYEEEE. The germline V and J ends were trimmed by 2 bases and 4 bases, with 9 bases remaining between them. This CDR3 region has 14 residues. The CDR3 DNA reads as TGTGCCAGCAGCTTTGGGACAAGCACCGGGGAGCTGTTTTTT. Translating it yields CASSFGTSTGELFF.

The V and J genes are TRBV6-2 or TRBV6-3 and TRBJ2-3; D is possibly TRBD2 (6 bases). Germline values: CDR1 MNHEY, CDR2 SVGEGT. V was pared by 6 bases and J by 2 bases, with 21 bases between. This CDR3 has 17 amino acids. The DNA of the CDR3 is TGTGCCAGCAGCGGCAATGACCGGGGGATGTACACAGATACGCAGTATTTT. This gives the protein CASSGNDRGMYTDTQYF.

CDR3 protein: CSYGGITEAFF. CDR3 nucleotides: TGCAGCTATGGAGGGATTACTGAAGCTTTCTTT. The chain is built from TRBV29-1 and TRBJ1-1, with D uncertain. CDR1 and CDR2 (germline): SQVTM, ANQGSEA. Trimming removed 8 bases at V and 5 bases at J, with 12 bases between. This CDR3 has 11 amino acids.

The chain combines TRBV11-3 with TRBJ2-3; TRBD2 matches at 9 bases. The CDR3 totals 16 residues. Germline values: CDR1 SGHNT, CDR2 YENEEA. The V gene end was trimmed by 0 bases and the J gene end by 5 bases; junction bases not matched to a gene: 6. CDR3 sequence reads: CASSLDVREGQDTQYF. DNA of the CDR3: TGTGCCAGCAGCTTAGATGTGCGGGAGGGCCAAGATACGCAGTATTTT.

V gene TRBV3-1 (or the pseudogene TRBV3-2) combines with J gene TRBJ2-7, with a tentative D call TRBD2 (6 bases). The CDR3 has 16 amino acids. Trimming pared 5 bases from V and 3 bases from J, leaving 20 bases between. The germline V gene has CDR1 LGHDT and CDR2 YNNKEL (reference sequence). CDR3: CASSYLGGPKSYEQYF. DNA of the CDR3: TGTGCCAGCAGCTACCTCGGGGGACCGAAGAGCTACGAGCAGTACTTC.

This clone has a single count. V usage is TRBV28 and J usage is TRBJ2-5; 7 bases are shared with TRBD1. Trimming at V came to 6 bases and at J to 5 bases, leaving 3 bases not matched to a gene. The CDR3 totals 12 residues. The V gene's germline CDR1 is MDHEN and CDR2 SYDVKM. The CDR3 DNA reads TGTGCCAGCAGGGTCAGGGGGGAGACCCAGTACTTC. It yields the protein CASRVRGETQYF.

The chain couples TRBV3-1 (or the pseudogene TRBV3-2) to TRBJ1-2, with D possibly matching TRBD1 (6 bases). Germline V gives CDR1 LGHDT, CDR2 YNNKEL (reference sequence). The CDR3 has 16 residues. V was clipped by 0 bases and J by 3 bases, with 14 bases between them. CDR3 region: CASSQDPQGRYYGYTF. CDR3 sequence (DNA): TGTGCCAGCAGCCAAGACCCGCAGGGGAGGTACTATGGCTACACCTTC.

DNA for the CDR3: TGTGCCTGGAGTGTACGGGACAGGGGCGAGCAGTACTTC. Translating it yields CAWSVRDRGEQYF. The chain uses TRBV30 and TRBJ2-7, with TRBD1 matching over 10 bases. There are 13 residues in the CDR3. Trimming removed 0 bases from V and 6 bases from J; junction bases left unmatched: 2. The V gene's germline CDR1 is GTSNPN and CDR2 SVGIG (reference sequence).

The V and J genes are TRBV18 and TRBJ2-7; D is possibly TRBD1 or TRBD2 (5 bases each). This CDR3 spans 12 amino acids. With 3 bases removed from V and 2 bases from J, the gap between germline ends came to 5 bases. Germline V gene data show CDR1 as KGHSH and CDR2 as LQKENI. As DNA, the CDR3 is TGTGCCAGCTCACCGGGACCCTACGAGCAGTACTTC. The encoded protein is CASSPGPYEQYF.

This sequence joins TRBV6-5 and TRBJ2-3, with 8 bases identical to TRBD2. J lost 1 base, V lost 5 bases, and 5 bases had no gene match. This CDR3 spans 15 amino acids. CDR1 and CDR2 (germline): MNHEY, SVGAGI. CDR3: CASSRAGDGTDTQYF. The CDR3 bases are TGTGCCAGCAGTAGAGCGGGAGATGGCACAGATACGCAGTATTTT.

The chain links TRBV10-3 to TRBJ2-5; 7 bases align to TRBD2. CDR1 is ENHRY and CDR2 is SYGVKD in the germline V gene. CDR3 length equals 14 residues. V shed 5 bases, J shed 0 bases, and the junction held 3 bases outside the gene matches. CDR3 DNA sequence: TGTGCCATCAGTCCGGGACTAAACCAAGAGACCCAGTACTTC. It specifies CAISPGLNQETQYF.